The 9 T cell receptor beta chains presented below share a single source sample, sequenced in a study of blood T cells in healthy people across ages. Next came a second PCR, run for roughly 6 to 11 cycles, which used a sample-barcoded 5' primer along with a J-beta primer mix. TCRdb re-called the 5' RACE reads through MiXCR, storing one row per CDR3 protein. The sample consists of fewer than 900,000 distinct CDR3 sequences, 49% of them appearing once. The sequenced sample was blood. Source of these receptors: a woman in her sixties or seventies in good health.

This clonotype was seen repeatedly, ten times or more. This chain links TRBV27 with TRBJ1-1; 8 bases are shared with TRBD1. CDR3 length: 12 amino acids. Germline V gives CDR1 MNHEY, CDR2 SMNVEV (reference sequence). The trim removed 6 bases at V and 6 bases at J, leaving 3 bases unmatched. The DNA for the CDR3 is TGTGCCAGCAGCCAACAGGGGGCTGAAGCTTTCTTT. Translated, it gives CASSQQGAEAFF.

The chain combines TRBV6-5 with TRBJ2-1; TRBD1 aligns across 7 bases. V gave up 5 bases and J gave up 6 bases; unmatched junction bases: 7. In germline, CDR1 is MNHEY, CDR2 SVGAGI. This CDR3 is built from 14 residues. CDR3 residues: CASSPEAGGNEQFF. The CDR3 DNA reads TGTGCCAGCAGTCCCGAAGCAGGGGGCAATGAGCAGTTCTTC.

The chain couples TRBV10-3 to TRBJ2-1, with 8 bases aligning to TRBD1. Germline V CDR1 and CDR2: ENHRY, SYGVKD. The CDR3 has 16 amino acids. Losses at the gene ends were 3 bases for V and 2 bases for J; bases not matched to a gene: 6. The CDR3 sequence is CAISEQDRAAYNEQFF. The CDR3, as DNA: TGTGCCATCAGTGAACAGGACAGGGCCGCCTACAATGAGCAGTTCTTC.

This clonotype has just a few counts. The chain joins TRBV6-2 or TRBV6-3 to TRBJ2-7; the D call may be TRBD1 or TRBD2 (6 bases each). V gave up 5 bases and J gave up 7 bases, with 15 bases separating them. The germline V gene has CDR1 MNHEY and CDR2 SVGEGT. The CDR3 length is 13 residues. CDR3: CASSRGLQGEQYF. In DNA form, the CDR3 reads TGTGCCAGCAGTAGGGGACTCCAGGGGGAGCAGTACTTC.

As DNA, the CDR3 is TGTGCCAGCAGTTACTCGAGTCTAGCGGGAAACAATGAGCAGTTCTTC. It encodes CASSYSSLAGNNEQFF. The chain employs TRBV6-5 and TRBJ2-1, with 9 bases aligning to TRBD2. With V trimmed by 0 bases and J by 5 bases, 5 bases remained unmatched. The germline V gene encodes CDR1 MNHEY and CDR2 SVGAGI. The CDR3 has 16 amino acids.

The chain links TRBV7-3 to TRBJ1-1; D gene uncertain. Between the trimmed V and J ends, which lost 2 bases and 6 bases, there was a span of 10 bases. This CDR3 has 13 amino acids. CDR1 and CDR2 (germline): SGHTA, FQGTGA. The CDR3 bases are TGTGCCAGCAGCTTATCCGGTAGCCCTGAAGCTTTCTTT. Protein: CASSLSGSPEAFF.

V usage is TRBV27 and J usage is TRBJ1-6; D ambiguous. CDR3 length equals 14 residues. Germline CDR1 and CDR2: MNHEY and SMNVEV (reference sequence). V lost 2 bases to trimming and J lost 6 bases, with 8 bases between them. For the CDR3, the DNA is TGTGCCAGCAGTTTAAGTACACCTAATTCACCCCTCCACTTT. The encoded protein is CASSLSTPNSPLHF.

This clonotype was recorded only once. The chain has TRBV5-1 and TRBJ2-1; 11 bases match TRBD2. CDR1 and CDR2 (germline): SGHRS, YFSETQ. Trimming at V came to 7 bases and at J to 2 bases, leaving 5 bases not matched to a gene. The CDR3 spans 15 residues. CDR3 sequence: CASGLTSGTYNEQFF. The DNA of the CDR3 is TGCGCCAGCGGTCTGACTAGCGGGACCTACAATGAGCAGTTCTTC. Drawing the rest from reference TRBV5-1 and TRBJ2-1, the complete variable domain is KAGVTQTPRYLIKTRGQQVTLSCSPISGHRSVSWYQQTPGQGLQFLFEYFSETQRNKGNFPGRFSGRQFSNSRSEMNVSTLELGDSALYLCASGLTSGTYNEQFFGPGTRLTVL.

The V gene is TRBV7-2, the J gene TRBJ1-4; TRBD1 might be the D (6 bases). Trimming removed 4 bases from V and 4 bases from J, with 10 bases in between. In germline, CDR1 is SGHTA, CDR2 FQGNSA. The CDR3 spans 14 residues. As DNA, the CDR3 is TGTGCCAGCAGCTCCGGACAGTATAATGAAAAACTGTTTTTT. As protein: CASSSGQYNEKLFF.